This T cell receptor (beta chain) appears in the sequencing data of a study of T cells in Graves' hyperthyroidism and ophthalmopathy. Background on the study: Before treatment of any kind, peripheral blood was taken at initial diagnosis. Study conclusions and caveats: The model forecast ophthalmopathy, anticipating it by a median around 6.5 months before onset.

Amplification yielded TCR beta CDR3 regions, with RNA transcripts as the source. HTBI primers drove first-round RT-PCR of the TCR CDR3. A single record per CDR3 protein comes from TCRdb applying MiXCR to the multiplex PCR reads. Among roughly 750,000 distinct CDR3 sequences listed, about 15% were seen once. This clonotype was counted many times. The antigen is undetermined. Sequencing was done on a sample of blood. This TCR derives from a young man with Graves' hyperthyroidism.

The CDR3 DNA is TGCAGCGTGGCGACAGGGGGCGACGAGCAGTACTTC. Translated, it gives CSVATGGDEQYF. The chain joins TRBV29-1 to TRBJ2-7, with TRBD1 matching 10 bases. CDR3 length: 12 residues. Losses at the gene ends were 6 bases for V and 5 bases for J; bases not matched to a gene: 4. Germline assignment: CDR1 SQVTM and CDR2 ANQGSEA.